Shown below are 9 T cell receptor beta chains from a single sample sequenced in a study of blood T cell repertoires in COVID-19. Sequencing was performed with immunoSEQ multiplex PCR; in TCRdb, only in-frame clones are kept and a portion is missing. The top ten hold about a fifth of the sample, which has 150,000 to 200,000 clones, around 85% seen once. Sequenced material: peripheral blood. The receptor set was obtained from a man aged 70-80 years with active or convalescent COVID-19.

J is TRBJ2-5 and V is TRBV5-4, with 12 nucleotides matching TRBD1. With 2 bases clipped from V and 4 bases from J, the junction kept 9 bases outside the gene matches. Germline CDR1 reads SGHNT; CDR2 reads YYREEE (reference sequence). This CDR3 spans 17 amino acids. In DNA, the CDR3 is TGTGCCAGCAGCTTATCAGGGGACAGGGGGCTGGGAGAGACCCAGTACTTC. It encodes CASSLSGDRGLGETQYF.

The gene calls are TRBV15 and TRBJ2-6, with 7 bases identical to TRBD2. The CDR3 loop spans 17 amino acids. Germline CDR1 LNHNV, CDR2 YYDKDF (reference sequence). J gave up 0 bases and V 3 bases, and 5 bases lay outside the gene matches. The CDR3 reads CATSSPSGDSGANVLTF. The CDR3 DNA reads TGTGCCACCAGCAGCCCCAGCGGGGACTCTGGGGCCAACGTCCTGACTTTC. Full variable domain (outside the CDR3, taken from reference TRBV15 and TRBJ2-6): DAMVIQNPRYQVTQFGKPVTLSCSQTLNHNVMYWYQQKSSQAPKLLFHYYDKDFNNEADTPDNFQSRRPNTSFCFLDIRSPGLGDTAMYLCATSSPSGDSGANVLTFGAGSRLTVL.

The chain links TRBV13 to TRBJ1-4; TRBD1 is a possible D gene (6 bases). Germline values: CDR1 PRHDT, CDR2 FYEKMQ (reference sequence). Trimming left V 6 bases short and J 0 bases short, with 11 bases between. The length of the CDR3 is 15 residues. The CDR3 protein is CASSLSGATNEKLFF. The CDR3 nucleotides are TGTGCCAGCAGTCTATCAGGGGCAACTAATGAAAAACTGTTTTTT.

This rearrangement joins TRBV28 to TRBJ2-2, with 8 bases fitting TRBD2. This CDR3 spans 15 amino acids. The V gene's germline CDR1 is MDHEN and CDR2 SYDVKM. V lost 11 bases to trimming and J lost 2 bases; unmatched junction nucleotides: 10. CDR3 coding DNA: TGTGCCGGGGGAGGGGTAGCGGGAAACACCGGGGAGCTGTTTTTT. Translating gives CAGGGVAGNTGELFF.

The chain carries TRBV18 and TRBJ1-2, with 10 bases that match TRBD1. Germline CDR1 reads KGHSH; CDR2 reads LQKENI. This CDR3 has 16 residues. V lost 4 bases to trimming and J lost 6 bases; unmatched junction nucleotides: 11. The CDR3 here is CASSRASDRGIHGYTF. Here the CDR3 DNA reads TGTGCCAGCTCACGGGCTTCGGACAGGGGGATTCATGGCTACACCTTC.

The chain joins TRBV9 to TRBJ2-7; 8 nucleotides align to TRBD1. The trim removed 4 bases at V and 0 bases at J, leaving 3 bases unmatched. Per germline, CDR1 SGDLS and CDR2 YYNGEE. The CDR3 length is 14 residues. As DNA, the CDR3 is TGTGCCAGCAGCCGGGGACAGGCCTCCTACGAGCAGTACTTC. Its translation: CASSRGQASYEQYF.

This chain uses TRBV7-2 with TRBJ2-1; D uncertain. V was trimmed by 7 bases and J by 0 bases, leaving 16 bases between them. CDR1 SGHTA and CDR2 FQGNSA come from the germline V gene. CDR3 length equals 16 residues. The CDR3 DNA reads TGTGCCAGCAACACCGGCGGCAGCAACTCCTACAATGAGCAGTTCTTC. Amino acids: CASNTGGSNSYNEQFF.

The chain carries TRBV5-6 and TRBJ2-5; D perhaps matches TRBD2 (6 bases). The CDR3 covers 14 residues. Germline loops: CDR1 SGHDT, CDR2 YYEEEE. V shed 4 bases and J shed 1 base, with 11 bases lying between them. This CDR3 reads CASSRWTIQETQYF. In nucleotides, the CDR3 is TGTGCCAGCAGCCGATGGACTATCCAAGAGACCCAGTACTTC.

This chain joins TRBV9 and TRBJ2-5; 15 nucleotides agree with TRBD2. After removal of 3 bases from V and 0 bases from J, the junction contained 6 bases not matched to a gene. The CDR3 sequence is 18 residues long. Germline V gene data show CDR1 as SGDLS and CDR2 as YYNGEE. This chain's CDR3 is CASSGGTSGGSYQETQYF. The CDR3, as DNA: TGTGCCAGCAGCGGAGGGACTAGCGGGGGGTCGTACCAAGAGACCCAGTACTTC.